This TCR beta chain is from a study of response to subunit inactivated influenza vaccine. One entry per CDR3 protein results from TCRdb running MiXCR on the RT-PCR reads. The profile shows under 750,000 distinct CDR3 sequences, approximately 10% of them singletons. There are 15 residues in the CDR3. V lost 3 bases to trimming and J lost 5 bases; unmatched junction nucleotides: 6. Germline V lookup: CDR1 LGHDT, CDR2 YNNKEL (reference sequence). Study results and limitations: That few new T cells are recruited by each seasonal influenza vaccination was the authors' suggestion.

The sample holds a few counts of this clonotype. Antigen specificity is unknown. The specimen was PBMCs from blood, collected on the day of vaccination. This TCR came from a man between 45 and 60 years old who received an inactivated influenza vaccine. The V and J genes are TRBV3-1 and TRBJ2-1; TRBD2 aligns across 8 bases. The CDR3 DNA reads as TGTGCCAGCAGCCAGACTAGCGCGACGAACAATGAGCAGTTCTTC. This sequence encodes CASSQTSATNNEQFF.